This T cell receptor (beta chain) derives from a study of blood T cells in healthy people across ages. Note on this clonotype: Its antigen is not known.

A second PCR of 7 to 11 cycles used a sample-barcoded 5' primer and a J-beta primer mix. TCRdb reanalysed the 5' RACE reads using MiXCR and keeps one entry per CDR3 protein. The table lists around 870,000 distinct CDR3 sequences, 25% to 30% of them singletons. The germline V and J ends were trimmed by 4 bases and 8 bases, with 14 bases remaining between them. The CDR3 loop spans 12 amino acids. The V gene's germline CDR1 is DFQATT and CDR2 SNEGSKA (reference sequence). General observations from the study: Estimates based on one million T cells were treated as lower bounds.

Material: blood. The TCR comes from a woman older than 75 in good health. This sequence joins TRBV20-1 and TRBJ1-2, with D possibly being TRBD1 (6 bases). CDR3 residues: CSANPGAGGYTF. In DNA, the CDR3 is TGCAGTGCTAATCCGGGGGCGGGAGGCTACACCTTC.